This record concerns one TCR beta chain sequence. This sample stems from a study of blood T cell repertoires in COVID-19. Study as a whole: The United States, Italy and Spain were the sources of the acute and convalescent COVID-19 samples.

Under the authors' procedure: Amplifying reference gene primers gave estimates of nucleated cell counts. Profiling relied on immunoSEQ multiplex PCR, and the TCRdb table lists in-frame clones only, not all of them. The V and J calls and the clone size are those of that table, but D and trimming were determined from the DNA. In the table there are under 95,000 clones, about 80% of which are singletons. Germline CDR1 is SGHTA and CDR2 is FQGNSA. V shed 0 bases and J shed 2 bases, with 8 bases lying between them. The CDR3 consists of 15 residues. Sample: peripheral blood. The receptor was isolated from a man between 45 and 60 years old with acute or convalescent COVID-19. The V and J genes are TRBV7-2 and TRBJ1-3; a weak D match, TRBD1 (5 bases). CDR3 sequence (DNA): TGTGCCAGCAGCTTAGCATCAGGGACTGGAAACACCATATATTTT. It encodes CASSLASGTGNTIYF.